These 15 T cell receptor beta chains were all obtained from the same sample, sequenced in a study of OX40 agonist ivuxolimab in advanced cancers. Sequencing used immunoSEQ multiplex PCR; TCRdb keeps in-frame clones, though not all of them. The sample includes 94,000 or so clones, approximately 81% of them seen just once. The sequences come from CD4+ or CD8+ T cells sorted from blood, collected in a trial of the OX40 agonist ivuxolimab. These receptors were collected from an adult with an advanced solid tumor such as melanoma, head and neck, liver or kidney cancer.

A single count supports this clone. This rearrangement joins TRBV7-3 to TRBJ1-1; D is ambiguous. With 0 bases removed from V and 5 bases from J, the gap between germline ends came to 10 bases. From germline, CDR1 is SGHTA and CDR2 FQGTGA. The CDR3 is 14 residues long. CDR3 nucleotide sequence: TGTGCCAGCAGCTTAACCAGAGGTGGAACTGAAGCTTTCTTT. The encoded protein is CASSLTRGGTEAFF.

The CDR3 loop reads CASSDSGNQETQYF. Written as DNA, the CDR3 is TGCGCCAGCAGCGACTCTGGCAACCAAGAGACCCAGTACTTC. The chain couples TRBV5-1 to TRBJ2-5; the D is unclear. Germline V lookup: CDR1 SGHRS, CDR2 YFSETQ. The CDR3 runs to 14 residues. V was shortened by 4 bases and J by 0 bases, with 10 bases between the two germline ends.

The V call is TRBV19, the J call TRBJ2-5, with 15 bases that match TRBD2. The germline CDR1 and CDR2 sequences are LNHDA and SQIVND (reference sequence). The V segment lost 8 bases and the J segment 9 bases; nucleotides outside the gene matches: 13. The CDR3 runs to 16 residues. CDR3 loop: CASSLHRTSGGGPQYF. CDR3 sequence (DNA): TGTGCCAGTTCGTTACACCGGACTAGCGGGGGGGGTCCCCAGTACTTC.

This chain connects TRBV6-5 to TRBJ2-7; D might be TRBD1 (6 bases). V was trimmed by 5 bases and J by 6 bases, leaving 14 bases between them. The CDR3 runs to 13 residues. Germline CDR1 and CDR2: MNHEY and SVGAGI. This CDR3 reads CASSLLYRAEQYF. CDR3 nucleotides: TGTGCCAGCAGTCTTCTCTACAGGGCCGAGCAGTACTTC.

The rearrangement uses TRBV5-1 and TRBJ2-3; D is uncertain. Germline V gene data show CDR1 as SGHRS and CDR2 as YFSETQ. V lost 6 bases to trimming and J lost 1 base, with 12 bases between them. This CDR3 is built from 14 residues. The CDR3 sequence is CASKSGYRTDTQYF. CDR3 nucleotides: TGCGCCAGCAAATCCGGGTACCGCACAGATACGCAGTATTTT.

This clone was observed a single time. The V gene is TRBV29-1, the J gene TRBJ1-5; no firm D call. Germline CDR1 reads SQVTM; CDR2 reads ANQGSEA. The CDR3 contains 13 residues. V lost 5 bases and J 11 bases, leaving 19 bases between the germline ends. The CDR3 loop is CSVSTPAMETQHF. The CDR3, as DNA: TGCAGCGTTTCAACACCGGCAATGGAGACCCAGCATTTT.

The V call is TRBV5-1, the J call TRBJ1-5; 10 nucleotides match TRBD1. The CDR3 is made up of 15 amino acids. J gave up 2 bases and V 7 bases, and 6 bases lay outside the gene matches. Germline lookup yields CDR1 SGHRS and CDR2 YFSETQ. The CDR3 nucleotides read TGCGCCAGCGGGCCCGGGACAGGGGGCAATCAGCCCCAGCATTTT. Residues: CASGPGTGGNQPQHF.

V usage is TRBV6-5 and J usage is TRBJ1-2; no reliable D call. CDR3 length equals 13 residues. The germline V and J ends were trimmed by 2 bases and 8 bases, with 12 bases remaining between them. Germline V gene sequence: CDR1 MNHEY, CDR2 SVGAGI. CDR3 loop: CASSYNPLGGYTF. The CDR3 DNA is TGTGCCAGCAGTTACAATCCCCTCGGGGGCTACACCTTC.

This clone has at least ten counts. The chain couples TRBV5-4 to TRBJ2-5; TRBD1 might be the D (5 bases). Germline V gene data show CDR1 as SGHNT and CDR2 as YYREEE (reference sequence). CDR3 length: 13 amino acids. The germline V and J ends were trimmed by 4 bases and 5 bases, with 12 bases remaining between them. In DNA form, the CDR3 reads TGTGCCAGCAGCGTGCAGGGTTGGGAGACCCAGTACTTC. It translates to CASSVQGWETQYF.

The chain has TRBV28 and TRBJ1-6; 7 nucleotides match TRBD1. There are 16 residues in the CDR3. Germline trimming cut 6 bases from V and 7 bases from J; bases unmatched to any gene: 12. Germline lookup yields CDR1 MDHEN and CDR2 SYDVKM. Here the CDR3 DNA reads TGTGCCAGCAGATCCAATTACGGGACAGAGAATTCACCCCTCCACTTT. Translation gives CASRSNYGTENSPLHF. The entire variable domain, with the rest obtained from reference TRBV28 and TRBJ1-6, is as follows: DVKVTQSSRYLVKRTGEKVFLECVQDMDHENMFWYRQDPGLGLRLIYFSYDVKMKEKGDIPEGYSVSREKKERFSLILESASTNQTSMYLCASRSNYGTENSPLHFGNGTRLTVT.

This clone was seen a single time. The V call is TRBV19, the J call TRBJ2-4, with D unclear. Germline assignment: CDR1 LNHDA and CDR2 SQIVND (reference sequence). This CDR3 has 16 residues. V lost 4 bases and J lost 0, with 13 bases in between. CDR3 sequence: CASSSYGDQAKNIQYF. The CDR3 nucleotides are TGTGCCAGTAGTAGCTATGGAGACCAAGCCAAAAACATTCAGTACTTC.

The chain is built from TRBV11-1 and TRBJ2-5, with unresolved D. The V end was cut by 5 bases, the J end by 2 bases, with 3 bases between. The V gene's germline CDR1 is SGHAT and CDR2 FQDESV (reference sequence). The CDR3 totals 11 residues. CDR3 amino acids: CASSHQETQYF. Written as DNA, the CDR3 is TGTGCCAGCAGCCATCAAGAGACCCAGTACTTC.

This chain connects TRBV5-4 to TRBJ2-3; D is unclear. CDR1 and CDR2 (germline): SGHNT, YYREEE (reference sequence). The CDR3 covers 14 residues. The V end was cut by 6 bases, the J end by 5 bases, with 16 bases between. DNA for the CDR3: TGTGCCAGCAACCTCGACAACCGCGTAGATACGCAGTATTTT. Residues: CASNLDNRVDTQYF.

The V gene is TRBV7-2, the J gene TRBJ2-2; D assignment may be TRBD1 or TRBD2 (5 bases each). V was cut by 3 bases and J by 8 bases, with 19 bases left in between. The CDR3 totals 16 residues. Germline CDR1 reads SGHTA; CDR2 reads FQGNSA. Here the CDR3 DNA reads TGTGCCAGCAGCTTCACCGGGACCTCCGAACAGGGGGAGCTGTTTTTT. Encoded protein: CASSFTGTSEQGELFF.

The rearrangement joins TRBV6-6 to TRBJ1-6, with 8 positions matching TRBD1. The CDR3 covers 13 residues. Looked up from germline, CDR1 is MNHNY and CDR2 is SVGAGI (reference sequence). The junction had 4 bases not matched to a gene; V was cut back by 9 bases and J by 6 bases. The CDR3 protein is CASRQGPNSPLHF. CDR3 in DNA: TGTGCCAGTAGACAGGGGCCTAATTCACCCCTCCACTTT.